The 5 T cell receptor beta chains listed next were all sequenced from one sample in a study of blood T cell repertoires in COVID-19. This table comes from immunoSEQ multiplex PCR, and its TCRdb copy is limited to in-frame clones, with some not included. Counted here are about 78,000 clones, 75% to 95% occurring once; the ten biggest clones make up less than 0.85%. Input material: peripheral blood. The receptors come from a woman over 75 with acute or convalescent COVID-19.

The chain carries TRBV4-2 and TRBJ1-2; D gene uncertain. V lost 0 bases, J lost 8 bases, and 10 bases lay in between. CDR1 and CDR2 (germline): LGHNA, YNFKEQ. There are 13 residues in the CDR3. The CDR3 coding sequence is TGTGCCAGCAGCCAAGAAATTCCCCGGGGCTACACCTTC. Translation gives CASSQEIPRGYTF.

The chain has TRBV2 and TRBJ2-1, with 8 nucleotides matching TRBD2. Germline V gene lookup returns CDR1 SNHLY and CDR2 FYNNEI. V shed 9 bases and J 4 bases; nucleotides not matched to a gene: 5. The CDR3 length is 13 residues. This CDR3 is CASSAGVYNEQFF. The CDR3 region has the DNA TGTGCCAGTTCAGCGGGAGTGTACAATGAGCAGTTCTTC.

The V call is TRBV6-5, the J call TRBJ1-3, with unresolved D. The germline V and J ends were trimmed by 5 bases and 9 bases, with 14 bases remaining between them. There are 13 residues in the CDR3. The germline gives CDR1 MNHEY, CDR2 SVGAGI. The CDR3 protein is CASSLDGSGTIYF. CDR3 nucleotides: TGTGCCAGCAGTCTCGACGGGAGCGGCACCATATATTTT.

In its sample, this clone was seen a few times. This chain joins TRBV5-1 and TRBJ1-1; TRBD1 matches at 8 bases. This CDR3 contains 16 residues. Looked up from germline, CDR1 is SGHRS and CDR2 is YFSETQ. V lost 4 bases to trimming and J lost 5 bases; unmatched junction nucleotides: 13. CDR3 in DNA: TGCGCCAGCAGCCCGGACAGGGATCGTTGGGGAACTGAAGCTTTCTTT. Its translation is CASSPDRDRWGTEAFF.

This chain joins TRBV2 and TRBJ1-2; D possibly corresponds to TRBD1 (6 bases). The CDR3 sequence is 12 residues long. V was trimmed by 7 bases and J by 8 bases, leaving 14 bases between them. The germline V gene has CDR1 SNHLY and CDR2 FYNNEI. The CDR3, as DNA: TGTGCCAGCAAGGCGGGGGCTCGAGGCTACACCTTC. Its protein is CASKAGARGYTF.